This TCR beta chain originates from a study of T cells in Graves' hyperthyroidism and ophthalmopathy. Overall study findings and caveats: Using 13 V-J features, a model discriminated ophthalmopathy from stable hyperthyroidism.

V dropped 5 bases and J dropped 0; count of bases not matched to a gene: 9. CDR3 length: 17 amino acids. RNA transcripts gave rise to amplified TCR beta CDR3 regions. Researchers ran a first-round RT-PCR on the TCR CDR3 using the HTBI primer set. TCRdb passed the multiplex PCR reads through MiXCR, listing each CDR3 protein once. The sample includes 250,000 to 350,000 distinct CDR3 sequences, 15% to 20% seen only once; the top ten take roughly 31%. This clonotype was seen ten or more times. Its antigen is as yet unknown. V gene TRBV12-3 or TRBV12-4 combines with J gene TRBJ1-5, with 8 bases matching TRBD1. Sequencing input: blood. This TCR came from a man aged 25-45 years with Graves' hyperthyroidism. The CDR3 protein is CASSPIRTGNSNQPQHF. CDR3 nucleotides: TGTGCCAGCAGTCCCATCCGGACAGGGAATAGCAATCAGCCCCAGCATTTT.